One and the same sample provided the 27 T cell receptor beta chains below, sequenced in a study of read filtering for tumor transcriptome and immune sequencing. The library was built from roughly 400 ng RNA with molecular barcoded adaptors for alpha/delta and beta/gamma chains. TCRdb reanalysed the reads using MiXCR and keeps one entry per CDR3 protein. Of about 58,000 distinct CDR3 sequences listed, 12% are singletons. The sample taken for sequencing was a population of CD138-negative cells sorted from bone marrow. The receptors come from a donor at least 40 years old with multiple myeloma.

At least ten counts were recorded for this clonotype. V gene TRBV4-1 combines with J gene TRBJ2-1; D unresolved. The CDR3 contains 12 residues. Trimming stripped 1 base from V and 4 bases from J, with 2 bases between. Germline CDR1 and CDR2: MGHRA and YSYEKL. The CDR3 DNA follows: TGCGCCAGCAGCCAAGTTTACAATGAGCAGTTCTTC. Translated: CASSQVYNEQFF.

This clonotype was picked up many times. This chain uses TRBV7-9 with TRBJ2-1, with 9 bases fitting TRBD1. The length of the CDR3 is 15 residues. The ends lost 4 bases at V and 10 bases at J; junction bases unmatched: 11. The V gene's germline CDR1 is SEHNR and CDR2 FQNEAQ (reference sequence). The chain's CDR3 is CASSSTGGTSVEQFF. The CDR3 DNA reads TGTGCCAGCAGCTCGACAGGGGGAACTTCAGTAGAGCAGTTCTTC.

This chain uses TRBV7-9 with TRBJ1-5; D not resolved. CDR3 size: 12 residues. The germline V gene has CDR1 SEHNR and CDR2 FQNEAQ (reference sequence). V lost 5 bases to trimming and J lost 6 bases, with 8 bases between them. The CDR3 loop reads CASSPPGQPQHF. The CDR3 DNA sequence: TGTGCCAGCAGCCCGCCCGGTCAGCCCCAGCATTTT.

This clonotype was counted at least ten times. V usage is TRBV28 and J usage is TRBJ2-1; 10 positions match TRBD2. Germline-derived CDR1 and CDR2 are MDHEN and SYDVKM. The length of the CDR3 is 15 residues. The trim removed 5 bases at V and 4 bases at J, leaving 5 bases unmatched. The chain's CDR3 is CASSRTSGSYNEQFF. CDR3 nucleotides: TGTGCCAGCAGTCGGACTAGCGGTAGTTACAATGAGCAGTTCTTC.

This clonotype came up many times. The gene calls are TRBV5-4 and TRBJ2-5; 12 bases line up with TRBD2. Germline V gives CDR1 SGHNT, CDR2 YYREEE (reference sequence). J gave up 6 bases and V 0 bases, and 6 bases lay outside the gene matches. The CDR3 runs 16 residues. The chain's CDR3 is CASSLASGGAWKTQYF. As DNA, the CDR3 is TGTGCCAGCAGCTTGGCTAGCGGGGGGGCTTGGAAGACCCAGTACTTC.

This clonotype was recorded at least ten times. CDR3 in amino acids: CASSLERGANEQFF. The DNA of the CDR3 is TGTGCCAGCAGCTTGGAACGGGGGGCCAATGAGCAGTTCTTC. The chain combines TRBV7-2 with TRBJ2-1; TRBD2 might be the D (7 bases). V gave up 3 bases and J gave up 6 bases, with 12 bases separating them. Germline-derived CDR1 and CDR2 are SGHTA and FQGNSA. The CDR3 loop spans 14 amino acids.

There are many counts of this clonotype. This chain links TRBV6-6 with TRBJ2-7; D remains ambiguous. The CDR3 runs to 13 residues. The germline CDR1 and CDR2 sequences are MNHNY and SVGAGI (reference sequence). V lost 5 bases, J lost 3 bases, and 11 bases lay in between. CDR3 in DNA: TGTGCCAGCAGTGCACAGCGTGACTACGAGCAGTACTTC. This encodes CASSAQRDYEQYF.

Concerning this clonotype: The junction departs from the called germline gene at one end, perhaps through a read error. The gene calls are TRBV3-1 and TRBJ2-2; the match to TRBD2 covers 8 bases. Germline values: CDR1 LGHDT, CDR2 YNNKEL (reference sequence). The CDR3 totals 16 residues. This CDR3 is CASSQSRGGRTGELFF. Written as DNA, the CDR3 is TGTGCCAGCAGCCAGAGTCGGGGGGGGCGCACCGGGGAACTGTTTTTT.

This chain links TRBV18 with TRBJ2-7; 8 nucleotides align to TRBD1. Losses at the gene ends were 3 bases for V and 7 bases for J; bases not matched to a gene: 8. There are 14 residues in the CDR3. The germline CDR1 and CDR2 sequences are KGHSH and LQKENI. Here the CDR3 reads CASSPRQGPREQYF. The CDR3 DNA follows: TGTGCCAGCTCACCTAGACAGGGGCCGAGGGAGCAGTACTTC.

This clonotype was seen ten or more times. The genes are TRBV5-1 and TRBJ2-3; 7 nucleotides align to TRBD1. The CDR3 spans 14 residues. Unmatched junction bases numbered 5, after V lost 4 bases and J lost 3 bases. CDR1 and CDR2 (germline): SGHRS, YFSETQ. CDR3 loop: CASSKGQLTDTQYF. The CDR3 bases are TGCGCCAGCAGCAAGGGACAGCTTACAGATACGCAGTATTTT.

Many counts were recorded for this clonotype. The rearrangement links TRBV6-2 or TRBV6-3 to TRBJ2-7; 9 positions match TRBD1. The germline gives CDR1 MNHEY, CDR2 SVGEGT. V lost 7 bases and J lost 5; bases outside the gene matches: 9. CDR3 length: 14 residues. CDR3 sequence: CASTKTGQGHEQYF. The CDR3 DNA reads TGTGCCAGCACCAAAACGGGACAGGGCCACGAGCAGTACTTC.

Ten or more counts support this clonotype. The rearrangement uses TRBV5-1 and TRBJ2-7, with no clear D. The CDR3 loop spans 15 amino acids. V was pared by 4 bases and J by 2 bases, with 16 bases between. CDR1 is SGHRS and CDR2 is YFSETQ in the germline V gene. CDR3 residues: CASSNSPTRTYEQYF. The CDR3 region has the DNA TGCGCCAGCAGCAACAGTCCTACCCGGACCTACGAGCAGTACTTC.

This clonotype was counted at least ten times. V is TRBV29-1 and J is TRBJ2-3, with 7 bases aligning to TRBD1. The CDR3 spans 17 residues. Trimming cost V 6 bases and J 5 bases; bases outside gene matches: 20. Looked up from germline, CDR1 is SQVTM and CDR2 is ANQGSEA. CDR3 in DNA: TGCAGCGTACCAAACCAACGGGGACAGTTCCTTGTAGATACGCAGTATTTT. Amino acid sequence: CSVPNQRGQFLVDTQYF.

Ten or more counts support this clonotype. The chain employs TRBV7-9 and TRBJ2-5; tentative D call: TRBD1 (6 bases). CDR3 length: 16 amino acids. Per the germline V gene, CDR1 is SEHNR and CDR2 is FQNEAQ (reference sequence). V was cut by 5 bases and J by 4 bases, with 20 bases left in between. The CDR3 nucleotides are TGTGCCAGCAGCCGTCGTCCGGGACATAGGGGAGAGACCCAGTACTTC. Amino acid sequence: CASSRRPGHRGETQYF.

The sample holds many counts of this clonotype. V gene TRBV3-1 combines with J gene TRBJ2-5, with 7 bases aligning to TRBD2. J lost 4 bases, V lost 1 base, and 0 bases had no gene match. Germline loops: CDR1 LGHDT, CDR2 YNNKEL (reference sequence). The CDR3 has 13 amino acids. The DNA for the CDR3 is TGTGCCAGCAGCCAAGCGGGGGGAGAGACCCAGTACTTC. The encoded protein is CASSQAGGETQYF.

As regards this clonotype: Possible read error: a much larger clone is one base away. The rearrangement joins TRBV11-2 to TRBJ2-3; the match to TRBD2 covers 12 bases. The CDR3 is made up of 18 amino acids. Germline V lookup: CDR1 SGHAT, CDR2 FQNNGV. V shed 3 bases and J 6 bases; nucleotides not matched to a gene: 13. The CDR3 region is CASSFPRASGGALDTQYF. As DNA, the CDR3 is TGTGCCAGCAGCTTCCCACGGGCTAGCGGGGGGGCTCTGGATACGCAGTATTTT.

About this clonotype: This may be a read error, as it is one base from a much larger clone. The gene calls are TRBV5-6 and TRBJ2-6, with TRBD2 as a possible D gene (5 bases). CDR1 and CDR2 (germline): SGHDT, YYEEEE. Trimming took 10 bases from V and 0 from J, leaving 14 bases between them. CDR3 size: 15 residues. CDR3 in amino acids: CAGGPWHSGANVLTF. CDR3 DNA sequence: TGTGCCGGCGGGCCGTGGCACTCTGGGGCCAACGTCCTGACTTTC.

This clonotype was detected many times. The chain recombines TRBV18 with TRBJ2-1; no firm D call. Trimming took 4 bases from V and 0 from J, leaving 19 bases between them. This CDR3 spans 18 amino acids. The V gene's germline CDR1 is KGHSH and CDR2 LQKENI. This CDR3 reads CASSRKAAPTNSYNEQFF. CDR3 DNA: TGTGCCAGCTCACGTAAGGCAGCCCCTACTAACTCCTACAATGAGCAGTTCTTC.

Ten or more counts support this clonotype. The chain joins TRBV11-2 to TRBJ2-7, with TRBD1 matching 9 bases. CDR1 is SGHAT, CDR2 FQNNGV, per germline. V was pared by 0 bases and J by 6 bases, with 9 bases of the junction left unmatched. There are 16 residues in the CDR3. CDR3: CASSLDKQGARREQYF. As DNA, the CDR3 is TGTGCCAGCAGCTTAGATAAACAGGGGGCGCGTCGCGAGCAGTACTTC.

About this clonotype: A much larger clone differs from this one at a single base, so this may be a read error. The chain is built from TRBV6-5 and TRBJ2-3; no clear D. Trimming took off 8 bases at V and 3 bases at J, with 15 bases between the two ends. Germline assignment: CDR1 MNHEY and CDR2 SVGAGI. This CDR3 is 14 amino acids long. The CDR3: CASDKAVGTDTQYF. Written as DNA, the CDR3 is TGTGCCAGCGACAAGGCGGTAGGGACAGATACGCAGTATTTT.

This clonotype has a count of ten or more. The chain couples TRBV12-3 or TRBV12-4 to TRBJ1-5, with TRBD1 identical over 9 bases. J was trimmed by 5 bases and V by 4 bases; bases with no gene match: 9. This CDR3 contains 16 residues. The CDR3 nucleotides are TGTGCCAGCAGTTCGCGTGGGACAGGGTACGATCAGCCCCAGCATTTT. This codes for CASSSRGTGYDQPQHF.

In this sample, this clonotype turned up many times. V and J are TRBV18 and TRBJ2-7; 11 nucleotides line up with TRBD1. The germline V gene encodes CDR1 KGHSH and CDR2 LQKENI. V trimming: 1 base; J trimming: 2 bases; junction bases outside the gene matches: 13. There are 19 residues in the CDR3. CDR3 nucleotides: TGTGCCAGCTCACCACAAGGGACAGGGGGTTCGGATGGTGCCTACGAGCAGTACTTC. Amino acid sequence: CASSPQGTGGSDGAYEQYF.

For this clonotype: With a much larger clone just one base away, this may be a read error. The chain couples TRBV29-1 to TRBJ1-4, with a weak D call TRBD1 (6 bases). This CDR3 comprises 12 residues. From germline, CDR1 is SQVTM and CDR2 ANQGSEA. The CDR3 sequence: CSVEHLSGQTSF. CDR3 coding DNA: TGCAGCGTTGAACACTTATCAGGACAGACGTCTTTT.

The sample holds many counts of this clonotype. The CDR3 DNA follows: TGTGCCAGCAGCGTAGCAGGAGGGGGATTCGGTGAAGCTTTCTTT. It is translated as CASSVAGGGFGEAFF. The J gene is TRBJ1-1, the V gene TRBV9; tentatively, D is TRBD1 (6 bases). Germline loops: CDR1 SGDLS, CDR2 YYNGEE. The length of the CDR3 is 15 residues. The V end lost 0 bases, the J end lost 7 bases, and 16 bases lay between the germline ends.

Many counts were recorded for this clonotype. The rearrangement joins TRBV7-3 to TRBJ2-5, with 10 positions matching TRBD1. The V gene's germline CDR1 is SGHTA and CDR2 FQGTGA. Trimming at V came to 0 bases and at J to 5 bases, leaving 12 bases not matched to a gene. This CDR3 is 18 amino acids long. The CDR3 loop is CASSLTGGQGMFRETQYF. The CDR3 bases are TGTGCCAGCAGCTTAACGGGGGGACAGGGGATGTTTCGGGAGACCCAGTACTTC.

In this sample, this clonotype turned up many times. The chain has TRBV19 and TRBJ2-3; D might be TRBD2 (5 bases). The CDR3 consists of 12 residues. The V gene lost 8 bases and the J gene lost 2 bases, with 8 bases spanning the gap. The germline V gene encodes CDR1 LNHDA and CDR2 SQIVND (reference sequence). DNA of the CDR3: TGTGCCAGTCAACGGGACACAGATACGCAGTATTTT. It yields the protein CASQRDTDTQYF.

This clonotype was seen a handful of times. A read error may be the cause here, since a much bigger clone is one base away. The chain couples TRBV27 to TRBJ2-1; a weak D match, TRBD2 (6 bases). There are 15 residues in the CDR3. Germline V gene lookup returns CDR1 MNHEY and CDR2 SMNVEV (reference sequence). The DNA of the CDR3 is TGTGCCGGCAGATTAGCCGGGACTTCCTACAATGAGCAGTTCTTC. This translates into CAGRLAGTSYNEQFF.